One sample yielded the 3 T cell receptor beta chains listed below, sequenced in a study of radiation and T cells in renal cell carcinoma. The time point was: blood 2 weeks post-SBRT. Stated treatment: 15 Gy SBRT to primary tumor, nephrectomy 4 weeks later. Sequencing was performed with immunoSEQ multiplex PCR; in TCRdb, only in-frame clones are kept and a portion is missing. The sample records about 150,000 clones, roughly 89% being singletons. The sequenced sample was blood, obtained from a patient whose treatment included radiotherapy and nephrectomy. These receptors were taken from a woman in her forties or fifties with renal cell carcinoma.

A single count supports this clone. The V call is TRBV6-5, the J call TRBJ1-2, with TRBD1 identical over 12 bases. Germline V gene sequence: CDR1 MNHEY, CDR2 SVGAGI. J gave up 7 bases and V 6 bases, and 9 bases lay outside the gene matches. The CDR3 totals 15 residues. The CDR3 here is CASRPGTGGLSGYTF. CDR3 sequence (DNA): TGTGCCAGCAGACCCGGGACAGGGGGCTTAAGTGGCTACACCTTC.

The CDR3 reads CASSLGWNTEAFF. As DNA, the CDR3 is TGTGCCAGCAGCTTAGGGTGGAACACTGAAGCTTTCTTT. V gene TRBV7-9 combines with J gene TRBJ1-1, with D unresolved. V shed 1 base and J shed 1 base, with 4 bases lying between them. The CDR3 runs to 13 residues. Germline values: CDR1 SEHNR, CDR2 FQNEAQ (reference sequence).

The J gene is TRBJ1-1, the V gene TRBV6-5; a weak D match, TRBD1 (6 bases). This CDR3 contains 15 residues. Trimming left V 2 bases short and J 2 bases short, with 12 bases between. Germline lookup yields CDR1 MNHEY and CDR2 SVGAGI. CDR3 amino acids: CASSYPGQSNTEAFF. DNA for the CDR3: TGTGCCAGCAGTTACCCGGGACAATCCAACACTGAAGCTTTCTTT.